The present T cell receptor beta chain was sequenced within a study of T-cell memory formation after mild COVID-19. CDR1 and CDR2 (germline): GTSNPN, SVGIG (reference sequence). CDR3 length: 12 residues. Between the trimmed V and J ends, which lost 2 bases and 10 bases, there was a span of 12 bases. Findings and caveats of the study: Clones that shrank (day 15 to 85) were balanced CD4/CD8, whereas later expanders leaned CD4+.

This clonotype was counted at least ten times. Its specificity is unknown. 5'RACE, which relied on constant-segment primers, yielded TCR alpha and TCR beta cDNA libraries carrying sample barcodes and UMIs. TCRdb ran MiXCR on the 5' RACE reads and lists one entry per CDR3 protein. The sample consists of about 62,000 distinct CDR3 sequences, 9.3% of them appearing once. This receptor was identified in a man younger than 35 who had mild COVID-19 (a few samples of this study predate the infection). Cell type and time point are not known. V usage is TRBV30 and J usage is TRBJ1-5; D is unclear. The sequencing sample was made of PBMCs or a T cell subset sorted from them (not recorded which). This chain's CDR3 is CAWSREAGPQHF. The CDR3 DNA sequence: TGTGCCTGGAGTAGGGAGGCTGGACCCCAGCATTTT. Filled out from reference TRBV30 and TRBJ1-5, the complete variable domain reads SQTIHQWPATLVQPVGSPLSLECTVEGTSNPNLYWYRQAAGRGLQLLFYSVGIGQISSEVPQNLSASRPQDRQFILSSKKLLLSDSGFYLCAWSREAGPQHFGDGTRLSIL.